Following are 17 T cell receptor beta chains from one sample sequenced in a study of blood T cell repertoires in COVID-19. Sequenced by immunoSEQ multiplex PCR; TCRdb stores in-frame clones only, minus some. The sample includes 130,000 to 150,000 clones, roughly 85% of them seen just once. The sequencing input was peripheral blood. These receptors were taken from a woman aged 60-75 years with COVID-19, enrolled during active disease.

V and J are TRBV3-1 (or the pseudogene TRBV3-2) and TRBJ2-3; D might be TRBD2 (5 bases). The CDR3 is 14 amino acids. Trimming stripped 2 bases from V and 5 bases from J, with 11 bases between. Germline-derived CDR1 and CDR2 are LGHDT and YNNKEL (reference sequence). This CDR3 is CASSQPLAGDTQYF. The CDR3 DNA reads as TGTGCCAGCAGCCAACCTCTAGCAGGAGATACGCAGTATTTT.

The J gene is TRBJ2-1, the V gene TRBV9; TRBD2 matches 8 bases. Germline loops: CDR1 SGDLS, CDR2 YYNGEE. CDR3 length: 15 residues. Germline trimming cut 0 bases from V and 2 bases from J; bases unmatched to any gene: 1. This CDR3 reads CASSVAGGPYNEQFF. The CDR3 nucleotides read TGTGCCAGCAGCGTAGCGGGGGGGCCCTACAATGAGCAGTTCTTC.

In this sample, this clone turned up a few times. The J gene is TRBJ2-3, the V gene TRBV9; the match to TRBD1 covers 8 bases. After removal of 4 bases from V and 7 bases from J, the junction contained 5 bases not matched to a gene. The CDR3 sequence is 13 residues long. CDR1 is SGDLS and CDR2 is YYNGEE in the germline V gene. CDR3: CASSTRTGNTQYF. DNA of the CDR3: TGTGCCAGCAGCACCAGGACAGGGAATACGCAGTATTTT.

V usage is TRBV5-1 and J usage is TRBJ2-3; D is unclear. Trimming removed 0 bases from V and 1 base from J, with 6 bases in between. From germline, CDR1 is SGHRS and CDR2 YFSETQ. CDR3 length: 14 amino acids. The CDR3 spells CASSLVRGTDTQYF. For the CDR3, the DNA is TGCGCCAGCAGCTTGGTACGGGGCACAGATACGCAGTATTTT.

The J gene is TRBJ2-3, the V gene TRBV7-2, with D tentatively TRBD2 (7 bases). Germline-derived CDR1 and CDR2 are SGHTA and FQGNSA. This CDR3 is built from 16 residues. Trimming stripped 5 bases from V and 4 bases from J, with 19 bases between. CDR3 sequence (DNA): TGTGCCAGCAGCGGGTACGGGGGCGCGGGGGCAGATACGCAGTATTTT. Its protein product is CASSGYGGAGADTQYF.

DNA of the CDR3: TGCGCCAGCAGCTCCAACGCGGGAGAGGAGACCCAGTACTTC. This gives the protein CASSSNAGEETQYF. This sequence joins TRBV5-1 and TRBJ2-5; TRBD2 agrees at 7 bases. Unmatched junction bases numbered 7, after V lost 3 bases and J lost 5 bases. Germline CDR1 and CDR2: SGHRS and YFSETQ. The CDR3 totals 14 residues. The variable domain in full, with the rest retrieved from reference TRBV5-1 and TRBJ2-5, is KAGVTQTPRYLIKTRGQQVTLSCSPISGHRSVSWYQQTPGQGLQFLFEYFSETQRNKGNFPGRFSGRQFSNSRSEMNVSTLELGDSALYLCASSSNAGEETQYFGPGTRLLVL.

This clone was seen once. The rearrangement uses TRBV4-2 and TRBJ1-5, with D perhaps matching TRBD1 (6 bases). This CDR3 comprises 16 residues. V was pared by 1 base and J by 6 bases, with 16 bases between. Germline CDR1 and CDR2: LGHNA and YNFKEQ. CDR3 residues: CASSQGDIRGGQPQHF. CDR3 nucleotide sequence: TGTGCCAGCAGCCAAGGGGACATCCGTGGGGGTCAGCCCCAGCATTTT.

The chain has TRBV5-6 and TRBJ1-4; TRBD1 agrees at 8 bases. The germline V gene encodes CDR1 SGHDT and CDR2 YYEEEE. The ends lost 0 bases at V and 0 bases at J; junction bases unmatched: 4. The CDR3 extends over 17 amino acids. CDR3 sequence: CASSLARGPATNEKLFF. CDR3 coding DNA: TGTGCCAGCAGCTTGGCCAGGGGGCCCGCAACTAATGAAAAACTGTTTTTT.

The rearrangement links TRBV27 to TRBJ2-3; TRBD1 agrees at 8 bases. This CDR3 spans 15 amino acids. The J segment lost 2 bases and the V segment lost 1 base, leaving 2 bases of the junction unmatched. Per the germline V gene, CDR1 is MNHEY and CDR2 is SMNVEV (reference sequence). The CDR3 bases are TGTGCCAGCAGTTTATGGGGACAGGACACAGATACGCAGTATTTT. It specifies CASSLWGQDTDTQYF.

The chain employs TRBV11-3 and TRBJ1-6, with TRBD1 matching 9 bases. From germline, CDR1 is SGHNT and CDR2 YENEEA. The trim removed 3 bases at V and 7 bases at J, leaving 16 bases unmatched. The CDR3 loop spans 19 amino acids. CDR3 sequence reads: CASSFPGQGPGTTNSPLHF. In DNA form, the CDR3 reads TGTGCCAGCAGCTTTCCGGGACAGGGCCCCGGTACAACAAATTCACCCCTCCACTTT.

The rearrangement joins TRBV10-1 to TRBJ2-1; TRBD2 aligns across 10 bases. Losses at the gene ends were 6 bases for V and 2 bases for J; bases not matched to a gene: 4. This CDR3 spans 15 amino acids. Germline V gene sequence: CDR1 WNHNN, CDR2 SYGVQD (reference sequence). The CDR3 reads CASSRTSGPYNEQFF. CDR3 bases: TGCGCCAGCAGCAGGACTAGCGGTCCCTACAATGAGCAGTTCTTC.

The chain couples TRBV7-2 to TRBJ1-2; the D gene is possibly TRBD1 (5 bases). The CDR3 sequence is 13 residues long. CDR1 is SGHTA, CDR2 FQGNSA, per germline. V was clipped by 6 bases and J by 7 bases, with 15 bases between them. This CDR3 reads CASRGLSASGYTF. The DNA for the CDR3 is TGTGCCAGCAGGGGGCTATCCGCGAGTGGCTACACCTTC. Complete variable domain (other parts from reference TRBV7-2 and TRBJ1-2): GAGVSQSPSNKVTEKGKDVELRCDPISGHTALYWYRQSLGQGLEFLIYFQGNSAPDKSGLPSDRFSAERTGGSVSTLTIQRTQQEDSAVYLCASRGLSASGYTFGSGTRLTVV.

The V and J genes are TRBV5-1 and TRBJ1-2; maybe TRBD1 (5 bases). The germline gives CDR1 SGHRS, CDR2 YFSETQ. The V end lost 1 base, the J end lost 3 bases, and 13 bases lay between the germline ends. The CDR3 sequence is 15 residues long. CDR3 loop: CASSLNGQGDYGYTF. CDR3 nucleotide sequence: TGCGCCAGCAGCTTGAATGGCCAGGGCGACTATGGCTACACCTTC. Full variable domain (remainder filled in from reference TRBV5-1 and TRBJ1-2): KAGVTQTPRYLIKTRGQQVTLSCSPISGHRSVSWYQQTPGQGLQFLFEYFSETQRNKGNFPGRFSGRQFSNSRSEMNVSTLELGDSALYLCASSLNGQGDYGYTFGSGTRLTVV.

V usage is TRBV7-8 and J usage is TRBJ2-3; 9 bases line up with TRBD2. The CDR3 has 15 amino acids. CDR1 SGHVS and CDR2 FQNEAQ come from the germline V gene. The ends lost 2 bases at V and 4 bases at J; junction bases unmatched: 4. The DNA for the CDR3 is TGTGCCAGCAGCTTATCGCTAGCGGGGCCAGATACGCAGTATTTT. Translated: CASSLSLAGPDTQYF. Using reference TRBV7-8 and TRBJ2-3 for the parts outside the CDR3, the full variable domain is GAGVSQSPRYKVAKRGQDVALRCDPISGHVSLFWYQQALGQGPEFLTYFQNEAQLDKSGLPSDRFFAERPEGSVSTLKIQRTQQEDSAVYLCASSLSLAGPDTQYFGPGTRLTVL.

The gene calls are TRBV10-3 and TRBJ1-3; 7 nucleotides match TRBD1. Germline V gives CDR1 ENHRY, CDR2 SYGVKD. The CDR3 runs 14 residues. V was pared by 6 bases and J by 2 bases, with 4 bases of the junction left unmatched. The CDR3 DNA reads TGTGCCATCAGCGAGACAGGGACTGGAAACACCATATATTTT. Translating gives CAISETGTGNTIYF.

This clone came up a few times. V is TRBV5-8 and J is TRBJ2-3; D might be TRBD2 (7 bases). V shed 0 bases and J shed 4 bases, with 15 bases lying between them. CDR1 SGHTS and CDR2 YDEGEE come from the germline V gene. This CDR3 is built from 16 residues. The CDR3 region has the DNA TGTGCCAGCAGCTTGGCGGCGGGGGCCCTGTCAGATACGCAGTATTTT. It is translated as CASSLAAGALSDTQYF.

This clone was observed a handful of times. The CDR3 sequence: CASSPMTGTESFYGYTF. Written as DNA, the CDR3 is TGTGCCAGCTCCCCCATGACCGGGACAGAGTCTTTCTATGGCTACACCTTC. The V call is TRBV18, the J call TRBJ1-2; 7 bases are shared with TRBD1. Germline V gives CDR1 KGHSH, CDR2 LQKENI. Losses at the gene ends were 6 bases for V and 4 bases for J; bases not matched to a gene: 17. This CDR3 has 17 residues.